This T cell receptor (beta chain) was sequenced in a study of T-cell reconstitution after alpha-beta-depleted transplantation in children. Study results and caveats: It was newly produced T cells that mostly accounted for T-cell counts and diversity one year after transplant. Reportedly, roughly two months post-transplant, alpha-beta T cells arose from several hundred expanded graft clones. The high TCRbeta diversity at day 60 in some patients came from surviving recipient T cells and thymic progenitors.

Construction of the TCRbeta library involved unique molecular identifiers. TCRdb ran MiXCR on the PCR reads and lists one entry per CDR3 protein. The profile shows fewer than 750,000 distinct CDR3 sequences, over 25% of them singletons. This clonotype was observed a handful of times. Its antigen is not identified. Per germline, CDR1 SGHRS and CDR2 YFSETQ. The CDR3 is made up of 16 amino acids. With 3 bases clipped from V and 0 bases from J, the junction kept 6 bases outside the gene matches. This chain uses TRBV5-1 with TRBJ2-1; 7 bases line up with TRBD1. The receptor comes from a boy younger than two with Wiskott-Aldrich syndrome, due to receive a stem cell transplant. Material: PBMCs, obtained before TCRalphabeta/CD19-depleted stem cell transplant. CDR3 DNA: TGCGCCAGCAGCTCCCAGGGGGTCCTCTCCTACAATGAGCAGTTCTTC. Amino acids: CASSSQGVLSYNEQFF.